This TCR beta chain was retrieved from a study of T cells in Graves' hyperthyroidism and ophthalmopathy. Using RNA transcripts as the source, TCR beta CDR3 regions were amplified. HTBI primers were the set used in a first-round RT-PCR of the TCR CDR3. Using its own MiXCR run on the multiplex PCR reads, TCRdb lists one record per CDR3 protein. The profile shows 200,000 to 300,000 distinct CDR3 sequences, around 25% of them singletons. The TCR originated in a woman in her thirties or forties with Graves' ophthalmopathy. The sequencing input was blood.

The CDR3 DNA follows: TGTGCCACCAGCAGAGATCGGGGGAGCCACGAGCAGTACTTC. This gives the protein CATSRDRGSHEQYF. The V and J genes are TRBV15 and TRBJ2-7; tentatively, D is TRBD2 (6 bases). The germline V and J ends were trimmed by 0 bases and 5 bases, with 11 bases remaining between them. The CDR3 covers 14 residues. CDR1 and CDR2 from the germline V gene are LNHNV and YYDKDF (reference sequence).